Below, 8 T cell receptor beta chains from the same sample are listed, as sequenced in a study of Graves' ophthalmopathy and Graves' hyperthyroidism. Investigators amplified TCR beta CDR3 regions from RNA transcripts. Following a first-round RT-PCR that used HTBI primers, a second-round multiplex PCR was carried out. TCRdb used MiXCR to reprocess the multiplex PCR reads, holding one entry per CDR3 protein. Of 600,000 to 700,000 distinct CDR3 sequences in the sample, approximately 39% were seen once. Sequences were obtained from peripheral blood. Receptors were obtained from an adult man with Graves' ophthalmopathy.

This sequence joins TRBV20-1 and TRBJ2-5; 7 nucleotides align to TRBD1. V shed 3 bases and J 9 bases; nucleotides not matched to a gene: 10. CDR1 is DFQATT, CDR2 SNEGSKA, per germline (reference sequence). The CDR3 contains 13 residues. The CDR3 here is CSASRDRDQPQYF. CDR3 in DNA: TGCAGTGCTAGCCGAGACAGGGATCAGCCCCAGTACTTC.

This clonotype has a count of ten or more. This rearrangement joins TRBV29-1 to TRBJ1-1; D perhaps matches TRBD1 (5 bases). CDR1 SQVTM and CDR2 ANQGSEA come from the germline V gene. CDR3 length: 14 residues. Trimming cost V 6 bases and J 5 bases, with 19 bases left between them. The CDR3 spells CSVLVGGLRTEAFF. DNA for the CDR3: TGCAGCGTCCTGGTTGGGGGACTTCGGACTGAAGCTTTCTTT.

Regarding this clonotype: A much larger clone is a single base away; this may be a read error. The rearrangement joins TRBV10-3 to TRBJ1-1, with 8 bases that match TRBD1. J gave up 4 bases and V 5 bases, and 6 bases lay outside the gene matches. The CDR3 extends over 14 amino acids. CDR1 ENHRY and CDR2 SYGVKD come from the germline V gene. In DNA form, the CDR3 reads TGTGCCATCAGTAACAGGGGGGTAAGCACTGAAGCTTTCTTT. Translation: CAISNRGVSTEAFF.

This clonotype was seen a handful of times. V and J are TRBV5-1 and TRBJ2-7, with 9 nucleotides matching TRBD2. J was trimmed by 1 base and V by 3 bases; bases with no gene match: 5. The CDR3 is 15 amino acids. Per the germline V gene, CDR1 is SGHRS and CDR2 is YFSETQ. CDR3 region: CASSSALAGSYEQYF. CDR3 bases: TGCGCCAGCAGCTCCGCTCTAGCGGGGTCCTACGAGCAGTACTTC.

This clonotype was counted ten times or more. V usage is TRBV20-1 and J usage is TRBJ1-5, with 10 bases aligning to TRBD1. Unmatched junction bases numbered 3, after V lost 6 bases and J lost 1 base. There are 14 residues in the CDR3. Germline V lookup: CDR1 DFQATT, CDR2 SNEGSKA (reference sequence). The CDR3: CSAGTGVSNQPQHF. CDR3 coding DNA: TGCAGTGCCGGGACAGGGGTCAGCAATCAGCCCCAGCATTTT.

This clonotype appeared many times. This chain connects TRBV7-2 to TRBJ2-7; unclear D gene. Per the germline V gene, CDR1 is SGHTA and CDR2 is FQGNSA. This CDR3 has 14 amino acids. Trimming shortened V by 0 bases and J by 0 bases, and 6 bases separated the two germline ends. CDR3 in amino acids: CASSLAWGSYEQYF. CDR3 nucleotides: TGTGCCAGCAGCTTAGCATGGGGCTCCTACGAGCAGTACTTC.

This clonotype was counted many times. The rearrangement joins TRBV12-3 or TRBV12-4 to TRBJ1-2; D may be TRBD1 (6 bases). CDR3 length: 13 amino acids. The V end lost 6 bases, the J end lost 4 bases, and 12 bases lay between the germline ends. The CDR3: CASREEGGYGYTF. CDR3 nucleotide sequence: TGTGCCAGCAGAGAGGAGGGGGGCTATGGCTACACCTTC.

This clonotype showed up just once. A read error is likely, as this CDR3 ends without the conserved phenylalanine or tryptophan. The DNA is left out, because the CDR3 cannot be placed on it with certainty; the CDR3 is given as TCRdb lists it. The V gene is TRBV2, the J gene TRBJ2-7; the table gives TRBD1 as D, unverified against the DNA. The CDR3 comprises 11 residues, both ends counted. Looked up from germline, CDR1 is SNHLY and CDR2 is FYNNEI. The CDR3 region is CASTGTAPKSL.